These 2 T cell receptor beta chains were sequenced from one sample in a study of T cell repertoires in cytomegalovirus infection. These receptors' targets are unknown. Via MiXCR, TCRdb re-called the reads, giving one row per CDR3 protein. In the table there are hundreds of thousands of distinct CDR3 sequences, roughly 42% of which are singletons. This specimen consisted of cultured PBMCs, obtained from culture after CMV antigen stimulation. The receptors shown here come from a human donor in good health (CMV status not recorded). Some clones in this sample may be carry-over from other donors' samples.

The gene calls are TRBV12-3 or TRBV12-4 and TRBJ2-7; tentatively, D is TRBD1 (6 bases). Trimming cost V 4 bases and J 6 bases, with 16 bases left between them. The CDR3 has 14 amino acids. CDR3 in DNA: TGTGCCAGCAGTTACAGGGCCGGTCTGGGCGAGCAGTACTTC. Translating it yields CASSYRAGLGEQYF.

The chain joins TRBV7-8 to TRBJ2-5, with 9 bases fitting TRBD2. CDR1 and CDR2 from the germline V gene are SGHVS and FQNEAQ. The CDR3 length is 13 residues. With 2 bases clipped from V and 7 bases from J, the junction kept 2 bases outside the gene matches. CDR3 loop: CASSLQAGGTQYF. CDR3 DNA sequence: TGTGCCAGCAGCTTACAAGCGGGGGGGACCCAGTACTTC.